This T cell receptor beta chain was obtained from a study of cytomegalovirus exposure and HLA in healthy donors (dated by TCRdb to 2016 to 2017). Background on the whole study: An earlier analysis of around 600 of the donors reported 250 to 350 Gb of sequence data and about 100 million unique TCR beta sequences from 150 million to 200 million T cells. An early release that covered about 600 HLA-typed donors contained about 300 gigabases of sequencing data and 70 million to 100 million unique TCR sequences. Of the approximately 400 genotyped donors, roughly 76% were placed in the genetic ancestry cluster associated with self-reported Caucasian donors. The study aimed to test whether cataloging public T cell receptors could reveal signatures of past pathogen exposure. The study profiled the T cell repertoires of under 850 subjects by immunosequencing and related them to cytomegalovirus serostatus. Besides the first cohort of approximately 710 subjects, a separate validation cohort made up of over 100 different subjects was used. To predict cytomegalovirus infection status, the study brought together high-throughput TCR immunosequencing, statistical association of individual TCRs with disease status, and machine learning. To study patterns of TCR occurrence, a later analysis re-analyzed previously published TCR beta repertoires from 600 to 750 donors and added high-resolution HLA genotyping. Rather than drawing on any new phenotypic data, the later analysis identified candidate immune exposures from TCR beta sequences and the way those sequences occurred across donors. An earlier analysis of around 580 of the donors used high-throughput TCR beta sequencing to judge whether each TCR beta V gene segment behaved as functional or pseudogenic. Donor age, sex, ethnicity and CMV serostatus were compiled together with the repertoire data. A later genetic analysis used genome-wide SNP genotypes for about 60% of the 666 donors, treating that subset as a discovery cohort. All discovery cohort repertoires had been generated using a single sequencing platform. HLA typing covered class I and class II loci at four-digit resolution. The number of donors typed differed by locus, with 629-630 for A, B, C, DRB1 and DQB1, around 500 for DQA1, over 600 for DPA1, and around 430 for DPB1. Roughly 5 DR-DQ haplotypes were handled as single units for association and clustering, since linkage in the cohort was strong. Across around 400 genotyped donors of the cohort, an average of about 250,000 unique TCR beta nucleotide sequences per donor were sequenced, and roughly 20% of those sequences were non-productive.

CDR1 and CDR2 are read off the germline V gene as SGHRS and YFSETQ. From cysteine to phenylalanine, the CDR3 is 14 amino acids long. The sequence is cut down to CDR3 DNA, 42 bases in frame from base 1. V is trimmed back by 3 bases and J by 7 bases, and the junction contains 5 bases that no gene match accounts for. Paper-wide results and their limitations: The study listed approximately 160 TCR beta chains as associated with cytomegalovirus. Broadly in line with IMGT annotations, most TCR beta V segments showed up in productive rearrangements about 87% or about 30% of the time in an earlier analysis of some 590 of the donors. Assigning TCR associations to individual alleles was difficult when HLA alleles, especially DR and DQ, strongly co-occurred. The presence/absence analyses assumed that sequencing depth was roughly uniform across donors, and that assumption may not be true. According to a later genetic analysis, donors in an Asian-associated ancestry cluster had fewer N-insertions in productive TCRs than the approximately 650-donor mean. Some IMGT-functional V segments, including TRBV6-2 and TRBV6-3, could not be told apart with the 87-base-pair reads, so those segments were excluded. Because HLA typing was unavailable for some donors at each locus, only the typed subset was used in association tests. A later analysis found that HLA-associated TCR beta chains were more clonally expanded and had lower generation probabilities than equally common non-associated chains. Most TCR sequences were seen in very few donors, while some public TCRs were found in many individuals. A further reported finding was that TCR beta sequences accurately predicted the HLA-A and HLA-B alleles for most subjects in the first cohort. CMV serostatus was the only immune exposure information available for the cohort. In vitro tests confirmed that a few of the cytomegalovirus-associated TCR beta chains recognize cytomegalovirus antigens. A later analysis associated about 18,000 TCR beta sequences with specific HLA alleles at a false discovery rate of 0.05. In a later analysis, several top co-occurrence clusters were reported to appear linked to parvovirus B19, influenza, CMV and Epstein-Barr virus. According to the authors, the approach could potentially be generalized to other disease states and immunological phenotypes. Correlated functional status among segregating V segments might be attributable to linkage disequilibrium, but an unknown experimental factor could not be ruled out. A later analysis found that most CMV-associated TCR beta chains appeared HLA-restricted, with HLA associations seemingly driven largely by CMV exposure. This cohort had only TCR beta chains sequenced, and the lack of alpha or paired-chain data limited which features could be detected. Cytomegalovirus status was reported to be diagnosed by the classifier with high specificity and sensitivity in both the original and validation cohorts. A cluster of highly shared sequence variants was judged likely to represent a technical artifact of the sequencing pipeline. In a later analysis, TCR association rates were found to vary across HLA loci, with the most associated TCRs seen for DRB1 alleles and the fewest for HLA-C alleles. A later genetic analysis associated a missense DCLRE1C variant with V-gene and J-gene trimming of TCR beta chains, and an independent cohort replicated the association. Because counts were too low, roughly 18 rarely observed V segments, including chromosome 9 orphons, were left out of the earlier analysis of 587 of the donors.

Library preparation used the immunoSEQ multiplex PCR assay. For the multiplex PCR, a mixture combining 60 forward primers for TCR Vbeta segments and 13 reverse primers for TCR Jbeta segments was used. The CDR3 region of rearranged TCR beta genes was amplified from genomic DNA by a multiplex PCR assay. On the Illumina HiSeq System, the amplified TCR beta libraries were sequenced as 87-base-pair reads. The study's processing was this. A later analysis counted about 80 million unique TCR beta chains across the roughly 700 repertoires, and 10 million to 12 million of these chains were shared by at least two donors. Raw reads were error-corrected and collapsed into unique sequences with a nearest-neighbor algorithm that merged closely related sequences to remove PCR and sequencing errors. CDR3 sequences were aligned to IMGT reference sequences to assign V, D and J gene segments. For a sequence to be retained, at least a six-nucleotide match to both a V gene segment and a J gene segment was required. Rearrangements were classified as productive when the CDR3 lacked stop codons and remained in frame with V and J, and all other rearrangements were classified as non-productive. CDR3 was defined by IMGT convention, running from the second conserved V-encoded cysteine to the conserved J-encoded phenylalanine. The earlier analysis of 500 to 600 of the donors excluded sequences that lacked an unambiguous match to a single V gene segment. In an earlier analysis of about 590 of the donors, a V segment was called functional when productive rearrangements were above 56.7%, and segregating when the standard deviation between donors exceeded 5%. A statistical classification framework was built to diagnose cytomegalovirus status from the catalog of TCR beta chain sequences. In a later analysis, TCR nucleotide sequences were compared against IMGT/GENE-DB human TR gene sequences so that V and J genes could be assigned. The TCRdist pipeline was used in a later analysis to assign CDR3 sequences and most-parsimonious VDJ recombination scenarios. In a later analysis, every TCR beta chain was defined by the combination of its CDR3 amino acid sequence and its V-gene family, and reads without a unique V-gene family were dropped. In a later analysis, fewer than 650 highly shared, low-generation-probability nucleotide sequences were removed to address suspected cross-contamination and a sequencing artifact. In a later analysis, a clonal expansion index was calculated for each public chain from normalized within-repertoire ranks of inferred template counts. In a later analysis, generation probabilities were computed using a VDJ recombination model fitted to out-of-frame rearrangements, and the results were checked against IGoR. A later analysis scored TCR-TCR, TCR-HLA and TCR-CMV co-occurrence with hypergeometric tests, applying a repertoire-size bias correction to TCR pairs. False discovery rates were estimated in a later analysis by permuting HLA or CMV assignments 20 times. In a later analysis, co-occurring TCRs were grouped using DBSCAN, with TCRdist sequence similarity added in when clustering inside HLA-allele-positive subsets. Repertoires with fewer than 30,000 or more than 120,000 public chains were left out of co-occurrence clustering, as were about five repertoires with anomalous nucleotide sharing. Imported from immuneACCESS, the table was reduced by TCRdb to in-frame sequences with V and J called. These copies leave out some clones; in studies compared against another copy, an unresolved V gene accounts for under half, and the cause of the remainder is not known. The V and J calls and clone size were taken over from that table, and D and trimming were inferred from the DNA. This sample comprises some 66,000 clones, around 75% of them detected only once. The top ten hold approximately 7.8% of the sample.

A note on this clone: There is no known antigen for this receptor. The input lacks base qualities; no much larger clone sits a single base away.

The cohort was made up of roughly 670 healthy bone marrow donors. At the time of sampling, all cohort members were nominally healthy, though unrecorded immune exposures were likely present. The donor tested CMV seropositive, placing the donor among the 250 to 300 seropositive members of the cohort. Every donor gave a peripheral blood sample, and the peripheral blood mononuclear cells from that sample were used for TCR beta sequencing. The Qiagen DNeasy Blood Extraction Kit was used to extract genomic DNA from the blood cell samples. Sequencing input: PBMCs. The TCR comes from a man aged 60 to 69 in good health and CMV-seropositive. This receptor chain uses TRBV5-1 and TRBJ1-5; 9 bases in the junction line up with TRBD1. The DNA sequence is TGCGCCAGCAGCTATACAGGGGGCGAACAGCCCCAGCATTTT. This is translated as CASSYTGGEQPQHF.